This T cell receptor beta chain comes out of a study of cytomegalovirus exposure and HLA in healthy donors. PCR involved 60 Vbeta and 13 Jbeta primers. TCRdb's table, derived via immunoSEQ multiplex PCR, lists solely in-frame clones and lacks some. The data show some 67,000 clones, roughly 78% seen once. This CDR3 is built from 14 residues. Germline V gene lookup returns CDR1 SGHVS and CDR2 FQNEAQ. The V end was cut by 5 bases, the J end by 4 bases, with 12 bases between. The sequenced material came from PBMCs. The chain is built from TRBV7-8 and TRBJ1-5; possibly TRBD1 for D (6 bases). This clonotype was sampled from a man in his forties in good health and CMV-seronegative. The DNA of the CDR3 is TGTGCCAGCAGCCTCGGGACACCGAATCAGCCCCAGCATTTT. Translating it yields CASSLGTPNQPQHF.